A selection of T cell receptor beta chains follows, all from one sample in a study of blood T cell repertoires in COVID-19. Profiling relied on immunoSEQ multiplex PCR, and the TCRdb table lists in-frame clones only, not all of them. This sample has 210,000 or so clones; just over 85% occur once, and the top ten carry approximately 4.8%. Sequenced sample: peripheral blood. These receptors all stem from a man aged 45-65 years with acute or convalescent COVID-19. Both conserved end residues are part of each CDR3. D genes are given only for firm matches. Only some rows state a clone size, as once, few, many or a class for expanded clones.

v_gene: TRBV10-3
j_gene: TRBJ1-2
abundance: NA
d_gene: NA
CDR3aa: CAISDLTGLDGYTF
CDR3nt: TGTGCCATCAGTGACCTGACAGGTCTTGATGGCTACACCTTC

v_gene: TRBV5-6
j_gene: TRBJ2-7
abundance: NA
d_gene: NA
CDR3aa: CASSDLGRGAYEQYF
CDR3nt: TGTGCCAGCAGCGACCTGGGGAGGGGGGCCTACGAGCAGTACTTC

v_gene: TRBV18
j_gene: TRBJ2-1
abundance: NA
d_gene: TRBD1
CDR3aa: CASSLPDRAYNEQFF
CDR3nt: TGTGCCAGCTCACTTCCGGACAGGGCCTACAATGAGCAGTTCTTC

v_gene: TRBV5-1
j_gene: TRBJ2-7
abundance: once
d_gene: NA
CDR3aa: CASSFPDSYEQYF
CDR3nt: TGCGCCAGCAGCTTCCCAGACAGCTACGAGCAGTACTTC

v_gene: TRBV7-9
j_gene: TRBJ1-6
abundance: NA
d_gene: NA
CDR3aa: CASSPRTEGVNSPLHF
CDR3nt: TGTGCCAGCAGCCCCCGGACAGAAGGGGTAAATTCACCCCTCCACTTT

v_gene: TRBV3-1/TRBV3-2
j_gene: TRBJ2-7
abundance: NA
d_gene: NA
CDR3aa: CASSPGSDPSYEQYF
CDR3nt: TGTGCCAGCAGCCCCGGGAGCGATCCCTCCTACGAGCAGTACTTC

v_gene: TRBV6-1
j_gene: TRBJ1-2
abundance: NA
d_gene: NA
CDR3aa: CASSEVRGTYGYTF
CDR3nt: TGTGCCAGCAGTGAAGTTAGGGGCACCTATGGCTACACCTTC

v_gene: TRBV7-9
j_gene: TRBJ2-7
abundance: NA
d_gene: NA
CDR3aa: CASSLGQEAYEQYF
CDR3nt: TGTGCCAGCAGCTTAGGGCAGGAGGCCTACGAGCAGTACTTC

v_gene: TRBV6-5
j_gene: TRBJ1-1
abundance: NA
d_gene: TRBD1
CDR3aa: CASSKRQGWNTEAFF
CDR3nt: TGTGCCAGCAGTAAACGACAGGGGTGGAACACTGAAGCTTTCTTT

v_gene: TRBV5-1
j_gene: TRBJ1-1
abundance: NA
d_gene: TRBD1
CDR3aa: CASSLGTGGYMNTEAFF
CDR3nt: TGCGCCAGCAGCTTGGGGACAGGGGGCTACATGAACACTGAAGCTTTCTTT

v_gene: TRBV10-3
j_gene: TRBJ1-1
abundance: NA
d_gene: TRBD1
CDR3aa: CAISGTGGRVEAFF
CDR3nt: TGTGCCATCAGTGGGACAGGGGGCCGGGTTGAAGCTTTCTTT

v_gene: TRBV6-6
j_gene: TRBJ1-5
abundance: NA
d_gene: NA
CDR3aa: CASSHPATAGNQPQHF
CDR3nt: TGTGCCAGCAGTCACCCCGCAACAGCAGGCAATCAGCCCCAGCATTTT

v_gene: TRBV3-1/TRBV3-2
j_gene: TRBJ1-2
abundance: NA
d_gene: NA
CDR3aa: CATSAYLLALNYGYTF
CDR3nt: TGTGCCACCTCCGCTTACCTCCTGGCCCTTAACTATGGCTACACCTTC

v_gene: TRBV6-6
j_gene: TRBJ1-5
abundance: NA
d_gene: NA
CDR3aa: CASTLGGSNQPQHF
CDR3nt: TGTGCCAGCACCCTCGGGGGTAGCAATCAGCCCCAGCATTTT

v_gene: TRBV5-4
j_gene: TRBJ2-1
abundance: NA
d_gene: NA
CDR3aa: CASNHKNGGADEQFF
CDR3nt: TGTGCCAGCAACCACAAAAACGGAGGGGCCGATGAGCAGTTCTTC

v_gene: TRBV6-7
j_gene: TRBJ2-7
abundance: NA
d_gene: NA
CDR3aa: CASSYPIRQYEQYF
CDR3nt: TGTGCCAGCAGTTACCCGATACGACAGTACGAGCAGTACTTC

v_gene: TRBV7-9
j_gene: TRBJ2-2
abundance: NA
d_gene: TRBD1
CDR3aa: CASSSGQGIGELFF
CDR3nt: TGTGCCAGCAGCTCGGGACAGGGAATCGGGGAGCTGTTTTTT

v_gene: TRBV7-6
j_gene: TRBJ2-3
abundance: NA
d_gene: TRBD2
CDR3aa: CASSSAGGPTDTQYF
CDR3nt: TGTGCCAGCAGCTCTGCGGGGGGGCCCACAGATACGCAGTATTTT

v_gene: TRBV13
j_gene: TRBJ2-6
abundance: NA
d_gene: NA
CDR3aa: CASSLQGFISGANVLTF
CDR3nt: TGTGCCAGCAGCTTACAGGGCTTCATCTCTGGGGCCAACGTCCTGACTTTC

v_gene: TRBV18
j_gene: TRBJ1-5
abundance: NA
d_gene: TRBD1
CDR3aa: CASSPRGQDDQPQHF
CDR3nt: TGTGCCAGCTCACCAAGGGGGCAGGACGATCAGCCCCAGCATTTT

v_gene: TRBV7-8
j_gene: TRBJ2-1
abundance: once
d_gene: NA
CDR3aa: CASSLMALRGEQFF
CDR3nt: TGTGCCAGCAGCTTAATGGCTTTACGGGGTGAGCAGTTCTTC

v_gene: TRBV9
j_gene: TRBJ2-3
abundance: NA
d_gene: TRBD2
CDR3aa: CASQRGPRSTDTQYF
CDR3nt: TGTGCCAGCCAGCGGGGGCCTCGTAGCACAGATACGCAGTATTTT

v_gene: TRBV6-5
j_gene: TRBJ1-2
abundance: NA
d_gene: NA
CDR3aa: CASTVGGRNYGYTF
CDR3nt: TGTGCCAGCACGGTGGGGGGGCGCAACTATGGCTACACCTTC

v_gene: TRBV12-5
j_gene: TRBJ2-1
abundance: NA
d_gene: NA
CDR3aa: CASGLVHPRAAGIVYNEQFF
CDR3nt: TGTGCTAGTGGTTTGGTACACCCCCGGGCCGCGGGGATCGTCTACAATGAGCAGTTCTTC

v_gene: TRBV6-5
j_gene: TRBJ1-2
abundance: NA
d_gene: NA
CDR3aa: CKTGLGYGYTF
CDR3nt: TGTAAAACAGGGCTCGGCTATGGCTACACCTTC

v_gene: TRBV5-1
j_gene: TRBJ2-1
abundance: NA
d_gene: NA
CDR3aa: CASSAGNNEQFF
CDR3nt: TGCGCCAGCAGCGCCGGGAACAATGAGCAGTTCTTC

v_gene: TRBV5-1
j_gene: TRBJ2-1
abundance: once
d_gene: NA
CDR3aa: CASRTTSSYNEQFF
CDR3nt: TGCGCCAGCCGGACCACTAGCTCCTACAATGAGCAGTTCTTC

v_gene: TRBV5-6
j_gene: TRBJ1-6
abundance: NA
d_gene: TRBD1
CDR3aa: CASSRRGPYNSPLHF
CDR3nt: TGTGCCAGCAGCCGCAGGGGGCCCTATAATTCACCCCTCCACTTT

v_gene: TRBV6-1
j_gene: TRBJ2-1
abundance: NA
d_gene: NA
CDR3aa: CASSAPNRGANNEQFF
CDR3nt: TGTGCCAGCAGTGCGCCCAATCGGGGGGCCAACAATGAGCAGTTCTTC

v_gene: TRBV7-9
j_gene: TRBJ1-5
abundance: NA
d_gene: NA
CDR3aa: CASSAGLGENQPQHF
CDR3nt: TGTGCCAGCAGCGCGGGACTTGGGGAAAATCAGCCCCAGCATTTT

v_gene: TRBV6-5
j_gene: TRBJ1-1
abundance: NA
d_gene: TRBD1
CDR3aa: CASSYTGQAAFAFF
CDR3nt: TGTGCCAGCAGTTACACGGGACAGGCGGCCTTCGCTTTCTTT

v_gene: TRBV29-1
j_gene: TRBJ1-2
abundance: NA
d_gene: NA
CDR3aa: CSAPHGIGSSRGYTF
CDR3nt: TGCAGCGCTCCCCACGGGATAGGGAGTTCCCGTGGCTACACCTTC

v_gene: TRBV19
j_gene: TRBJ2-1
abundance: NA
d_gene: NA
CDR3aa: CASSSPGAASNEQFF
CDR3nt: TGTGCCAGTAGTAGCCCGGGAGCGGCAAGCAATGAGCAGTTCTTC

v_gene: TRBV18
j_gene: TRBJ1-2
abundance: NA
d_gene: NA
CDR3aa: CASSPPDRNYGYTF
CDR3nt: TGTGCCAGCTCACCACCTGACAGGAACTATGGCTACACCTTC